This paragraph covers one T cell receptor beta chain sequence. Its specificity is unknown. Clones were read by immunoSEQ multiplex PCR, and TCRdb kept only the in-frame ones, dropping some. In the table there are some 100,000 clones, more than 75% of which are singletons. The data were obtained in a study of T cell responses to AZD1222 COVID-19 vaccine. Study findings and constraints: Spike-specific TCR breadth and depth grew following two AZD1222 doses. White British ancestry dominated among donors, who included more females, and clonal diversity was possibly underestimated. Among vaccine-associated CD4 TCRs, coverage spanned spike, with dominance at 160-218 and 743-854.

The V end was cut by 0 bases, the J end by 5 bases, with 5 bases between. The CDR3 is 12 residues long. Germline V lookup: CDR1 MNHEY, CDR2 SVGEGT. The sample consisted of peripheral blood, taken on day 0 of AZD1222 vaccination. The chain uses TRBV6-2 or TRBV6-3 and TRBJ2-7; D is ambiguous. The receptor was isolated from an adult in good health. The CDR3 DNA is TGTGCCAGCAGTTACTCGGAAAACGAGCAGTACTTC. Encoded protein: CASSYSENEQYF.